The 25 T cell receptor beta chains below come from one sample, sequenced in a study of blood T cell repertoires in COVID-19. Profiled with immunoSEQ multiplex PCR; TCRdb holds only in-frame clones, not every one. The sample lists roughly 310,000 clones, over 85% occurring once. The sequencing input was PBMCs or T cells enriched from blood (not recorded which). All receptors come from a man between 60 and 75 years old who had recovered from COVID-19.

This clone was counted a single time. The J gene is TRBJ2-7, the V gene TRBV11-3; D perhaps matches TRBD2 (5 bases). This CDR3 spans 14 amino acids. V lost 7 bases, J lost 6 bases, and 19 bases lay in between. Germline CDR1 is SGHNT and CDR2 is YENEEA. This chain's CDR3 is CASNRAAPGSEQYF. For the CDR3, the DNA is TGTGCCAGCAACCGGGCCGCCCCTGGGAGCGAGCAGTACTTC. Looking up the rest from reference TRBV11-3 and TRBJ2-7 gives the full variable domain: EAGVVQSPRYKIIEKKQPVAFWCNPISGHNTLYWYLQNLGQGPELLIRYENEEAVDDSQLPKDRFSAERLKGVDSTLKIQPAELGDSAVYLCASNRAAPGSEQYFGPGTRLTVT.

This chain uses TRBV10-3 with TRBJ2-3; a possible D gene is TRBD2 (7 bases). The germline V gene has CDR1 ENHRY and CDR2 SYGVKD. This CDR3 has 14 amino acids. The ends were cut back, 11 bases at V and 0 bases at J, with 15 bases in the middle. Here the CDR3 DNA reads TGTGCCCTGGGGGGGGGCACAAGCACAGATACGCAGTATTTT. Amino acid sequence: CALGGGTSTDTQYF.

The rearrangement joins TRBV5-1 to TRBJ2-5; D unclear. Germline V gene sequence: CDR1 SGHRS, CDR2 YFSETQ. V was pared by 2 bases and J by 1 base, with 12 bases between. The CDR3 length is 15 residues. CDR3 sequence reads: CASSFQVESQETQYF. The DNA of the CDR3 is TGCGCCAGCAGCTTTCAAGTGGAGAGCCAAGAGACCCAGTACTTC.

The chain employs TRBV12-3 or TRBV12-4 and TRBJ2-7; 8 bases fit TRBD1. The ends lost 6 bases at V and 4 bases at J; junction bases unmatched: 5. This CDR3 comprises 13 residues. This chain's CDR3 is CASRKTGVYEQYF. CDR3 coding DNA: TGTGCCAGCAGAAAGACAGGGGTATACGAGCAGTACTTC.

This chain joins TRBV9 and TRBJ1-2; 8 bases are a match to TRBD1. CDR3 length equals 16 residues. Germline trimming cut 0 bases from V and 5 bases from J; bases unmatched to any gene: 9. In germline, CDR1 is SGDLS, CDR2 YYNGEE. CDR3 DNA: TGTGCCAGCAGCGTAGGGTCTTTCGGGACAGGATATGGCTACACCTTC. It translates to CASSVGSFGTGYGYTF.

CDR3 loop: CASSFGAASSYEQYF. The CDR3 DNA reads TGCGCCAGCAGCTTTGGGGCAGCAAGCTCCTACGAGCAGTACTTC. The rearrangement joins TRBV5-1 to TRBJ2-7; D might be TRBD1 (5 bases). Germline assignment: CDR1 SGHRS and CDR2 YFSETQ. CDR3 length: 15 residues. V was clipped by 2 bases and J by 0 bases, with 12 bases between them.

J is TRBJ1-2 and V is TRBV7-2; 7 bases are shared with TRBD1. The CDR3 loop spans 14 amino acids. V lost 5 bases, J lost 9 bases, and 12 bases stayed unmatched. CDR1 is SGHTA and CDR2 is FQGNSA in the germline V gene. CDR3 bases: TGTGCCAGCAGCGTACCCGAGACAGGGCCACGCTACACCTTC. Amino acids: CASSVPETGPRYTF.

J is TRBJ2-2 and V is TRBV4-2; 11 nucleotides agree with TRBD2. The germline V gene encodes CDR1 LGHNA and CDR2 YNFKEQ. The J segment lost 7 bases and the V segment lost 7 bases, leaving 14 bases of the junction unmatched. The CDR3 extends over 17 amino acids. Written as DNA, the CDR3 is TGTGCCAGCAACCCGGATCTTAGCGGGAGGGTAGGCGGGGAGCTGTTTTTT. Its translation is CASNPDLSGRVGGELFF.

V and J are TRBV9 and TRBJ2-1, with D uncertain. The CDR3 is 14 amino acids. The ends were cut back, 0 bases at V and 7 bases at J, with 11 bases in the middle. CDR1 is SGDLS, CDR2 YYNGEE, per germline. The CDR3 protein is CASSVEPLSNEQFF. DNA of the CDR3: TGTGCCAGCAGCGTAGAGCCGCTAAGTAATGAGCAGTTCTTC.

The chain carries TRBV11-3 and TRBJ1-2, with D perhaps TRBD1 (6 bases). Germline V gives CDR1 SGHNT, CDR2 YENEEA. The CDR3 has 16 residues. V lost 5 bases and J 8 bases, leaving 24 bases between the germline ends. CDR3 region: CASSRPTGMRSSGYTF. CDR3 DNA sequence: TGTGCCAGCAGCAGGCCAACAGGGATGAGGAGCTCGGGCTACACCTTC.

About this clone itself: Other DNA sequences from this sample encode an identical CDR3 as well. This chain connects TRBV11-3 to TRBJ2-7; TRBD1 matches at 12 bases. Per the germline V gene, CDR1 is SGHNT and CDR2 is YENEEA. After removal of 4 bases from V and 7 bases from J, the junction contained 5 bases not matched to a gene. The CDR3 totals 14 residues. This CDR3 is CASSSGQGAGEQYF. DNA for the CDR3: TGTGCCAGCAGCTCGGGACAGGGGGCGGGGGAGCAGTACTTC. Together with reference TRBV11-3 and TRBJ2-7, the CDR3 gives the full variable domain: EAGVVQSPRYKIIEKKQPVAFWCNPISGHNTLYWYLQNLGQGPELLIRYENEEAVDDSQLPKDRFSAERLKGVDSTLKIQPAELGDSAVYLCASSSGQGAGEQYFGPGTRLTVT.

This chain links TRBV6-5 with TRBJ2-7; TRBD1 matches at 9 bases. This CDR3 contains 14 residues. V trimming: 8 bases; J trimming: 5 bases; junction bases outside the gene matches: 10. CDR1 and CDR2 from the germline V gene are MNHEY and SVGAGI. As DNA, the CDR3 is TGTGCCAGCGGGAAGGACAGGGGTCGTCACGAGCAGTACTTC. It translates to CASGKDRGRHEQYF.

The CDR3 loop is CASSEELAGVSYNEQFF. The CDR3 nucleotides are TGTGCCAGCAGTGAAGAGCTAGCGGGAGTCTCCTACAATGAGCAGTTCTTC. V and J are TRBV6-1 and TRBJ2-1; 10 bases align to TRBD2. Losses at the gene ends were 1 base for V and 0 bases for J; bases not matched to a gene: 3. The CDR3 is 17 residues long. Germline assignment: CDR1 MNHNS and CDR2 SASEGT.

The genes are TRBV12-3 or TRBV12-4 and TRBJ2-7, with D perhaps TRBD2 (5 bases). V dropped 3 bases and J dropped 7 bases, with 7 bases sitting between them. The CDR3 runs to 11 residues. The CDR3 loop reads CASSFGIEQYF. CDR3 coding DNA: TGTGCCAGCAGTTTCGGGATTGAGCAGTACTTC.

This chain connects TRBV5-1 to TRBJ2-7; 9 nucleotides agree with TRBD1. Germline trimming cut 5 bases from V and 1 base from J; bases unmatched to any gene: 7. In germline, CDR1 is SGHRS, CDR2 YFSETQ. The CDR3 loop spans 15 amino acids. The DNA of the CDR3 is TGCGCCAGCAGTCCAGGGACAGGGAAGTCCTACGAGCAGTACTTC. Translating gives CASSPGTGKSYEQYF.

This clone was seen a single time. The same CDR3 also results from other DNA sequences found in this sample. The rearrangement uses TRBV12-3 or TRBV12-4 and TRBJ1-2; D may be TRBD1 (5 bases). The CDR3 is 13 amino acids. Trimming removed 2 bases at V and 4 bases at J, with 8 bases between. The CDR3 loop reads CASSLQGPYGYTF. The CDR3, as DNA: TGTGCCAGCAGTTTACAGGGCCCCTATGGCTACACCTTC.

This chain uses TRBV28 with TRBJ1-1, with a weak D call TRBD1 (5 bases). Germline V gene lookup returns CDR1 MDHEN and CDR2 SYDVKM. CDR3 length equals 15 residues. V gave up 6 bases and J gave up 1 base, with 15 bases separating them. CDR3 sequence (DNA): TGTGCCAGCAGCCTCCCGCGGGGCCGGAACACTGAAGCTTTCTTT. Encoded protein: CASSLPRGRNTEAFF.

This chain connects TRBV7-2 to TRBJ1-2; 9 nucleotides match TRBD1. The V gene end was trimmed by 2 bases and the J gene end by 4 bases; junction bases not matched to a gene: 2. The CDR3 is 14 residues long. Germline CDR1 reads SGHTA; CDR2 reads FQGNSA. CDR3 in DNA: TGTGCCAGCAGCTTAACAGGGGGCTTCTATGGCTACACCTTC. Translated: CASSLTGGFYGYTF.

This clone was recorded many times. The CDR3 spells CAISELAGGYNEQFF. As DNA, the CDR3 is TGTGCCATCAGCGAACTAGCGGGGGGATACAATGAGCAGTTCTTC. The chain employs TRBV10-3 and TRBJ2-1; TRBD2 aligns across 12 bases. Germline CDR1 reads ENHRY; CDR2 reads SYGVKD. V lost 6 bases to trimming and J lost 4 bases; unmatched junction nucleotides: 4. CDR3 size: 15 residues.

This rearrangement joins TRBV6-5 to TRBJ1-2, with 11 bases matching TRBD1. The CDR3 contains 15 residues. The germline CDR1 and CDR2 sequences are MNHEY and SVGAGI. V shed 6 bases, J shed 1 base, and the junction held 4 bases outside the gene matches. CDR3 nucleotides: TGTGCCAGCAGGGGGGACAGGGGGAATAACTATGGCTACACCTTC. It encodes CASRGDRGNNYGYTF.

This chain joins TRBV28 and TRBJ1-5, with D possibly TRBD1 on 5 matching bases. CDR3 length equals 15 residues. CDR1 is MDHEN, CDR2 SYDVKM, per germline. V was shortened by 5 bases and J by 4 bases, with 15 bases between the two germline ends. CDR3 sequence reads: CASSPGGAANQPQHF. The CDR3 nucleotides read TGTGCCAGCAGTCCCGGCGGGGCAGCGAATCAGCCCCAGCATTTT.

This chain connects TRBV4-1 to TRBJ2-7, with TRBD2 identical over 8 bases. Germline lookup yields CDR1 MGHRA and CDR2 YSYEKL. The V segment lost 0 bases and the J segment 5 bases; nucleotides outside the gene matches: 9. The CDR3 consists of 16 residues. This CDR3 reads CASSQEVGGRSDEQYF. DNA of the CDR3: TGCGCCAGCAGCCAAGAAGTGGGCGGGAGGTCGGACGAGCAGTACTTC.

V is TRBV27 and J is TRBJ1-1; 7 bases map to TRBD1. Trimming at V came to 10 bases and at J to 4 bases, leaving 6 bases not matched to a gene. The CDR3 has 12 residues. Germline V gene lookup returns CDR1 MNHEY and CDR2 SMNVEV (reference sequence). CDR3 sequence: CATQGGSTEAFF. CDR3 nucleotide sequence: TGTGCCACCCAGGGGGGTTCCACTGAAGCTTTCTTT.

The rearrangement uses TRBV9 and TRBJ1-2; perhaps TRBD1 as D (5 bases). Germline V gene data show CDR1 as SGDLS and CDR2 as YYNGEE. Trimming took off 4 bases at V and 4 bases at J, with 14 bases between the two ends. There are 14 residues in the CDR3. The CDR3 loop is CASSPQDRSYGYTF. CDR3 DNA sequence: TGTGCCAGCAGCCCCCAAGACAGAAGCTATGGCTACACCTTC.

This chain uses TRBV13 with TRBJ1-3, with D possibly being TRBD1 (5 bases). Germline V CDR1 and CDR2: PRHDT, FYEKMQ (reference sequence). The CDR3 spans 16 residues. Deletions cut 10 bases from V and 5 bases from J, with 24 bases between. The CDR3 sequence: CAIPGRGPKSRNTIYF. The CDR3, as DNA: TGTGCCATACCCGGGCGGGGACCGAAGTCTCGAAACACCATATATTTT. The complete variable domain, with remaining parts taken from reference TRBV13 and TRBJ1-3, reads AAGVIQSPRHLIKEKRETATLKCYPIPRHDTVYWYQQGPGQDPQFLISFYEKMQSDKGSIPDRFSAQQFSDYHSELNMSSLELGDSALYFCAIPGRGPKSRNTIYFGEGSWLTVV.